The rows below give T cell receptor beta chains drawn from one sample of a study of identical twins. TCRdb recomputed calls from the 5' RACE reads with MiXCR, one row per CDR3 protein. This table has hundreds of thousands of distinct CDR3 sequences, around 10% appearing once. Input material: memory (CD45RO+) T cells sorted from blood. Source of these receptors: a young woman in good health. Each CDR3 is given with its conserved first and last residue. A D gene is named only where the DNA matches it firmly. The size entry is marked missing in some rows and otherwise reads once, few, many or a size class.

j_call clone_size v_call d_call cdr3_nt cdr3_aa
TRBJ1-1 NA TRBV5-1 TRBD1 TGCGCCAGCCGAGAAGTGGACAGGCGGACTGAAGCTTTCTTT CASREVDRRTEAFF
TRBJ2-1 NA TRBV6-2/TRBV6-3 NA TGTGCCAGCAACGACCGGGCTGAGCAGTTCTTC CASNDRAEQFF
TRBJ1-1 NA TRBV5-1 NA TGCGCCAGCAGCCCTTCCCGGATGGGGACGAACACTGAAGCTTTCTTT CASSPSRMGTNTEAFF
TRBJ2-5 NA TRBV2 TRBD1 TGTGCCAGCAGGACAGGGGCAGAGACCCAGTACTTC CASRTGAETQYF
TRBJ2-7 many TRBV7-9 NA TGTGCCAGCAGCTCCGCGGCGAAGTTAGAGCAGTACTTC CASSSAAKLEQYF
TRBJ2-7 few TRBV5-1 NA TGCGCCAGCAGCTTGAGGGTGGGTCCTAACTCCTACGAGCAGTACTTC CASSLRVGPNSYEQYF
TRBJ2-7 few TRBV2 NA TGTGCCAGCAGTGATCACTCCTACGAGCAGTACTTC CASSDHSYEQYF
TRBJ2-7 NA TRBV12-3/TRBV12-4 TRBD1 TGTGCCAGCAGTTTAGTGGGCAGGGGGAAGAACTTC CASSLVGRGKNF
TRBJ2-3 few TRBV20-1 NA TGCAGTGCCGGGGTGGGTACAGATACGCAGTATTTT CSAGVGTDTQYF
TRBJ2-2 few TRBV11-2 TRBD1 TGTGCCAGCAGCCCCGTCAGGGGGAGATACGGGGAGCTGTTTTTT CASSPVRGRYGELFF
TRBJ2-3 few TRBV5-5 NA TGTGCCAGCAGCTTGGAGCCCAGGGCTCCTAGAGATACGCAGTATTTT CASSLEPRAPRDTQYF
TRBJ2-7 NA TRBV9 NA TGTGCCAGCAGCTCGGACGGTTACGAGCAGTACTTC CASSSDGYEQYF
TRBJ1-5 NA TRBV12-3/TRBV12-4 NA TGTGCCAGCAGTTTAGGGGTCCCTCAGCCCCAGCATTTT CASSLGVPQPQHF
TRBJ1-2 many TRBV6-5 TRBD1 TGTGCCAGCAGTTACAGTGGGACAGGGGCTGTCGGCTACACCTTC CASSYSGTGAVGYTF
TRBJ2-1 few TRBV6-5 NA TGTGCCAGCAGTTACTCGAGCGGCGGAAATTTAGTGCAGTTCTTC CASSYSSGGNLVQFF
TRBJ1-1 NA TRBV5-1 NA TGCGCCAGCAGCAGAGCGGGGGGTTGGGACACTGAAGCTTTCTTT CASSRAGGWDTEAFF
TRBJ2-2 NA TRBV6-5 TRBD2 TGTGCCAGCAGTTCCCCTGGGACTAGTAGCGGGGAGCTGTTTTTT CASSSPGTSSGELFF
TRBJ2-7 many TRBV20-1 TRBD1 TGCAGTGCCCTGGGACAGAGAAGCTCCTACGAGCAGTACTTC CSALGQRSSYEQYF
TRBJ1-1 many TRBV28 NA TGTGCCAGCAGCTACTCCAGGGGAAGGAACACTGAAGCTTTCTTT CASSYSRGRNTEAFF
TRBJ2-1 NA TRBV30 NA TGTGCCTGGTCTTTGTTTTTCAATGAGCAGTTCTTC CAWSLFFNEQFF
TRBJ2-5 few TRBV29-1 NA TGCAGCGCCAGTGGGGAACGTGGACAAGAGACCCAGTACTTC CSASGERGQETQYF
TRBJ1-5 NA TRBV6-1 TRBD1 TGTGCCAGCAGCGCCATCCAGACAGGGGTGATTCAGCCCCAGCATTTT CASSAIQTGVIQPQHF
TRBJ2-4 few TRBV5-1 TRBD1 TGCGCCAGCAGCTTGGAGGGGACAGGGGGGAACATTCAGTACTTC CASSLEGTGGNIQYF
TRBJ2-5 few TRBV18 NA TGTGCCAGCTCACGGCAGAGCAAAGAGACCCAGTACTTC CASSRQSKETQYF
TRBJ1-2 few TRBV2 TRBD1 TGTGCCAGCACGGACAGGGGCAACTATGGCTACACCTTC CASTDRGNYGYTF
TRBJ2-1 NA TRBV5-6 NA TGTGCCAGCAGCTTGGGTCAGGGGAGCACCTACAATGAGCAGTTCTTC CASSLGQGSTYNEQFF